One sample yielded the 31 T cell receptor beta chains listed below, sequenced in a study of type 1 regulatory T cells. Which antigens these TCRs recognize remains unknown. TCRdb recomputed calls from the reads with MiXCR, one row per CDR3 protein. The profile shows over 55,000 distinct CDR3 sequences, about 50% of them singletons. The sample comprised cultured non-Tr1 T cells, either the whole culture or a sorted T cell fraction (not recorded which). These TCRs come from a human donor in good health.

The chain has TRBV4-1 and TRBJ2-5; TRBD2 matches 7 bases. The J segment lost 0 bases and the V segment lost 2 bases, leaving 3 bases of the junction unmatched. Germline lookup yields CDR1 MGHRA and CDR2 YSYEKL. CDR3 size: 15 residues. CDR3 sequence: CASSQTGTNQETQYF. The CDR3 DNA is TGCGCCAGCAGCCAAACCGGGACTAACCAAGAGACCCAGTACTTC.

This sequence joins TRBV6-6 and TRBJ1-1, with 9 bases lining up with TRBD1. Per germline, CDR1 MNHNY and CDR2 SVGAGI (reference sequence). The ends lost 6 bases at V and 0 bases at J; junction bases unmatched: 11. CDR3 length: 17 residues. The CDR3 region has the DNA TGTGCCAGCAGATTTAACAGGGGGCCGGGGATGAACACTGAAGCTTTCTTT. Translated: CASRFNRGPGMNTEAFF.

The chain couples TRBV5-4 to TRBJ2-3, with TRBD2 identical over 8 bases. CDR1 SGHNT and CDR2 YYREEE come from the germline V gene (reference sequence). This CDR3 spans 16 amino acids. Trimming at V came to 0 bases and at J to 4 bases, leaving 7 bases not matched to a gene. This CDR3 reads CASSLVGRGAADTQYF. As DNA, the CDR3 is TGTGCCAGCAGCTTGGTCGGGAGGGGCGCGGCAGATACGCAGTATTTT.

This rearrangement joins TRBV12-5 to TRBJ2-5; D remains ambiguous. The CDR3 is 13 amino acids. Germline loops: CDR1 LGHNT, CDR2 FRNRAP. Trimming cost V 7 bases and J 5 bases, with 14 bases left between them. The CDR3 region is CASAPLVAETQYF. CDR3 coding DNA: TGTGCTAGTGCCCCTTTGGTGGCCGAGACCCAGTACTTC.

The rearrangement links TRBV7-2 to TRBJ2-3; D uncertain. The V end was cut by 2 bases, the J end by 0 bases, with 12 bases between. The CDR3 covers 16 residues. The germline gives CDR1 SGHTA, CDR2 FQGNSA. The CDR3 sequence: CASSLLVSSSTDTQYF. CDR3 coding DNA: TGTGCCAGCAGCTTACTAGTGAGTTCTAGCACAGATACGCAGTATTTT.

The rearrangement joins TRBV5-1 to TRBJ1-4; D perhaps matches TRBD1 (5 bases). CDR1 SGHRS and CDR2 YFSETQ come from the germline V gene. CDR3 length: 14 residues. With 1 base removed from V and 6 bases from J, the gap between germline ends came to 10 bases. CDR3: CASSLRGADEKLFF. Written as DNA, the CDR3 is TGCGCCAGCAGCTTGCGGGGCGCGGATGAAAAACTGTTTTTT.

V is TRBV5-1 and J is TRBJ2-7; no clear D. The germline CDR1 and CDR2 sequences are SGHRS and YFSETQ. The CDR3 spans 15 residues. The ends were cut back, 0 bases at V and 3 bases at J, with 13 bases in the middle. The CDR3 is CASSLGPPVGYEQYF. The CDR3 DNA is TGCGCCAGCAGCTTGGGGCCACCGGTCGGCTACGAGCAGTACTTC.

This chain joins TRBV5-1 and TRBJ2-5, with a weak D call TRBD2 (5 bases). Germline V gives CDR1 SGHRS, CDR2 YFSETQ. The CDR3 is 14 residues long. V lost 3 bases, J lost 0 bases, and 9 bases lay in between. The CDR3 loop is CASSSSDYQETQYF. The CDR3 nucleotides are TGCGCCAGCAGCTCCTCGGACTACCAAGAGACCCAGTACTTC. Combining the CDR3 with reference TRBV5-1 and TRBJ2-5 gives the whole variable domain KAGVTQTPRYLIKTRGQQVTLSCSPISGHRSVSWYQQTPGQGLQFLFEYFSETQRNKGNFPGRFSGRQFSNSRSEMNVSTLELGDSALYLCASSSSDYQETQYFGPGTRLLVL.

This sequence joins TRBV9 and TRBJ2-5; D ambiguous. From germline, CDR1 is SGDLS and CDR2 YYNGEE. CDR3 length equals 13 residues. Between the trimmed V and J ends, which lost 0 bases and 9 bases, there was a span of 12 bases. The CDR3 DNA reads as TGTGCCAGCAGCGTAGTCAGGCACACGGCCCAGTACTTC. Its translation is CASSVVRHTAQYF.

This chain links TRBV3-1 with TRBJ1-6; maybe TRBD1 (6 bases). With 4 bases removed from V and 8 bases from J, the gap between germline ends came to 15 bases. The V gene's germline CDR1 is LGHDT and CDR2 YNNKEL (reference sequence). CDR3 size: 15 residues. This chain's CDR3 is CASSLFGTWYSPLHF. The CDR3, as DNA: TGTGCCAGCAGCCTATTCGGGACATGGTATTCACCCCTCCACTTT.

Only a few counts were recorded for this clonotype. This chain joins TRBV6-1 and TRBJ1-2; possibly TRBD1 for D (5 bases). The CDR3 sequence is 14 residues long. V lost 2 bases and J 0 bases, leaving 7 bases between the germline ends. Germline CDR1 reads MNHNS; CDR2 reads SASEGT. CDR3 region: CASSEPRANYGYTF. CDR3 DNA: TGTGCCAGCAGTGAACCCAGGGCTAACTATGGCTACACCTTC.

Turning to this clonotype: A clone one base away is much larger, so this may be a read error. It is likely a read error, because the conserved phenylalanine at the end of the CDR3 is missing. The CDR3 is CASSSRTDTQYS. As DNA, the CDR3 is TGTGCCAGCAGCTCCCGGACAGATACGCAGTATTCT. The V and J genes are TRBV7-2 and TRBJ2-3; D is ambiguous. The V end lost 4 bases, the J end lost 3 bases, and 5 bases lay between the germline ends. The CDR3 covers 12 residues. The germline V gene encodes CDR1 SGHTA and CDR2 FQGNSA.

The rearrangement uses TRBV6-5 and TRBJ2-7; TRBD2 aligns across 11 bases. Germline CDR1 MNHEY, CDR2 SVGAGI. The length of the CDR3 is 15 residues. The junction had 14 bases not matched to a gene; V was cut back by 11 bases and J by 5 bases. This CDR3 reads CAPLLIAGGNDEQYF. The CDR3 DNA sequence: TGTGCCCCCCTCTTAATAGCGGGGGGGAACGACGAGCAGTACTTC.

The CDR3 here is CASSQPGQGRYNEQFF. The CDR3 DNA sequence: TGCGCCAGCAGCCAACCGGGACAGGGGAGATACAATGAGCAGTTCTTC. This sequence joins TRBV5-1 and TRBJ2-1, with TRBD1 matching over 10 bases. The V segment lost 4 bases and the J segment 4 bases; nucleotides outside the gene matches: 8. The germline CDR1 and CDR2 sequences are SGHRS and YFSETQ. The CDR3 runs 16 residues.

This clonotype showed up just a few times. The chain uses TRBV5-1 and TRBJ2-5; 15 nucleotides match TRBD2. The CDR3 covers 20 residues. Losses at the gene ends were 3 bases for V and 7 bases for J; bases not matched to a gene: 19. Germline CDR1 reads SGHRS; CDR2 reads YFSETQ. The CDR3 nucleotides read TGCGCCAGCAGCTGGAATAGGGGGACTAGCGGGGGGACGCCCCCAGGGACCCAGTACTTC. As protein: CASSWNRGTSGGTPPGTQYF.

This clonotype was recorded a few times. The CDR3 is CASSSEGNTEAFF. The CDR3 DNA follows: TGTGCCAGCAGTTCTGAGGGGAACACTGAAGCTTTCTTT. The gene calls are TRBV6-2 or TRBV6-3 and TRBJ1-1; D call uncertain. The CDR3 loop spans 13 amino acids. The germline V gene has CDR1 MNHEY and CDR2 SVGEGT. V was pared by 4 bases and J by 1 base, with 7 bases between.

This clonotype has only a few counts. The V gene is TRBV7-9, the J gene TRBJ1-1; unclear D gene. In germline, CDR1 is SEHNR, CDR2 FQNEAQ (reference sequence). Between the trimmed V and J ends, which lost 7 bases and 4 bases, there was a span of 13 bases. This CDR3 is built from 13 residues. CDR3 residues: CASKLGEGTEAFF. DNA of the CDR3: TGTGCCAGCAAGCTCGGTGAGGGCACTGAAGCTTTCTTT. Using reference TRBV7-9 and TRBJ1-1 for the parts outside the CDR3, the full variable domain is DTGVSQNPRHKITKRGQNVTFRCDPISEHNRLYWYRQTLGQGPEFLTYFQNEAQLEKSRLLSDRFSAERPKGSFSTLEIQRTEQGDSAMYLCASKLGEGTEAFFGQGTRLTVV.

This clonotype was observed once. This sequence joins TRBV7-9 and TRBJ1-2; D gene unclear. The CDR3 sequence is 16 residues long. The germline V gene has CDR1 SEHNR and CDR2 FQNEAQ (reference sequence). Trimming took 8 bases from V and 2 from J, leaving 21 bases between them. As DNA, the CDR3 is TGTGCCAGCCGCCATAAGGTCCAGGAACAGAACTATGGCTACACCTTC. It encodes CASRHKVQEQNYGYTF.

CDR3 sequence: CASSLGYRGTNEKLFF. In DNA form, the CDR3 reads TGTGCCAGCAGCTTGGGGTACCGAGGAACTAATGAAAAACTGTTTTTT. This sequence joins TRBV7-2 and TRBJ1-4, with D hard to call. This CDR3 is built from 16 residues. V was cut by 3 bases and J by 1 base, with 12 bases left in between. The germline V gene encodes CDR1 SGHTA and CDR2 FQGNSA. The variable domain in full, completed from reference TRBV7-2 and TRBJ1-4, reads GAGVSQSPSNKVTEKGKDVELRCDPISGHTALYWYRQSLGQGLEFLIYFQGNSAPDKSGLPSDRFSAERTGGSVSTLTIQRTQQEDSAVYLCASSLGYRGTNEKLFFGSGTQLSVL.

This clonotype was observed a single time. V is TRBV20-1 and J is TRBJ1-1; no definite D call. The ends were cut back, 3 bases at V and 1 base at J, with 6 bases in the middle. The CDR3 covers 12 residues. Per the germline V gene, CDR1 is DFQATT and CDR2 is SNEGSKA (reference sequence). The CDR3, as DNA: TGCAGTGCTAGTCGCGGGAACACTGAAGCTTTCTTT. This encodes CSASRGNTEAFF.

Worth noting for this clonotype: Relative to the germline gene, one junction end is altered; a read error may explain this. The chain uses TRBV6-5 and TRBJ2-7; no clear D. The CDR3 contains 14 residues. The germline CDR1 and CDR2 sequences are MNHEY and SVGAGI. CDR3 nucleotide sequence: TGTGCCGGCAGTTACGGTGGGGTTACCTACGAGCAGTACTTC. Translating gives CAGSYGGVTYEQYF.

This clonotype was counted once. The chain joins TRBV12-3 or TRBV12-4 to TRBJ1-2; D remains unclear. The CDR3 is made up of 13 amino acids. Trimming pared 2 bases from V and 3 bases from J, leaving 7 bases between. The CDR3 coding sequence is TGTGCCAGCAGTTTAACTGGGGACTATGGCTACACCTTC. Amino acids: CASSLTGDYGYTF.

This clonotype was seen more than once but under ten times. The chain carries TRBV4-1 and TRBJ2-7; 12 bases fit TRBD1. The junction had 9 bases not matched to a gene; V was cut back by 3 bases and J by 6 bases. The germline gives CDR1 MGHRA, CDR2 YSYEKL. This CDR3 is built from 16 residues. The CDR3 DNA sequence: TGCGCCAGCAGCCAGGGATCGGGACAGGGGGCTTCCGAGCAGTACTTC. Protein sequence: CASSQGSGQGASEQYF.

This sequence joins TRBV5-1 and TRBJ2-7; 7 positions agree with TRBD1. The CDR3 runs to 14 residues. Germline V gene lookup returns CDR1 SGHRS and CDR2 YFSETQ. V was pared by 0 bases and J by 2 bases, with 2 bases of the junction left unmatched. The CDR3 bases are TGCGCCAGCAGCTTGGAAGGGACAGCCTACGAGCAGTACTTC. Amino acids: CASSLEGTAYEQYF.

This clonotype was seen more than once but under ten times. CDR3 DNA sequence: TGTGCCAGCAGACGGGGGCTGGCGTACGAGCAGTACTTC. This codes for CASRRGLAYEQYF. The V gene is TRBV6-2 or TRBV6-3, the J gene TRBJ2-7; the D gene could be TRBD1 or TRBD2 (6 bases each). Trimming took 6 bases from V and 4 from J, leaving 13 bases between them. The CDR3 extends over 13 amino acids. Per the germline V gene, CDR1 is MNHEY and CDR2 is SVGEGT.

V usage is TRBV10-3 and J usage is TRBJ1-3, with 8 nucleotides matching TRBD1. V shed 2 bases and J 4 bases; nucleotides not matched to a gene: 7. The germline CDR1 and CDR2 sequences are ENHRY and SYGVKD. CDR3 length equals 16 residues. The CDR3 region has the DNA TGTGCCATCAGTGAGGCCGGTGGGACAGGAGGAAACACCATATATTTT. The encoded protein is CAISEAGGTGGNTIYF.

This clonotype has only one observation. The CDR3 nucleotides read TGTGCCAGCAGAAAACGGACAAACAATGAGCAGTTCTTC. Translation: CASRKRTNNEQFF. This chain links TRBV7-2 with TRBJ2-1, with D possibly being TRBD1 (5 bases). Germline V gene sequence: CDR1 SGHTA, CDR2 FQGNSA. The CDR3 consists of 13 residues. Deletions cut 6 bases from V and 5 bases from J, with 11 bases between.

This clonotype was counted many times. The chain employs TRBV6-6 and TRBJ2-6; TRBD1 is a possible D gene (5 bases). V was trimmed by 7 bases and J by 1 base, leaving 11 bases between them. The germline CDR1 and CDR2 sequences are MNHNY and SVGAGI (reference sequence). CDR3 length: 15 residues. The CDR3 region is CASTRDASGANVLTF. The CDR3 nucleotides are TGTGCCAGCACCAGGGATGCATCTGGGGCCAACGTCCTGACTTTC.

In this sample, this clonotype turned up a few times. The chain links TRBV6-1 to TRBJ2-3; 9 bases line up with TRBD2. Germline CDR1 and CDR2: MNHNS and SASEGT. Trimming at V came to 8 bases and at J to 4 bases, leaving 7 bases not matched to a gene. The CDR3 runs to 14 residues. The CDR3 sequence is CASRSGLAADTQYF. Written as DNA, the CDR3 is TGTGCCAGCCGCTCGGGACTAGCCGCAGATACGCAGTATTTT.

This clonotype was seen more than once but under ten times. The chain carries TRBV7-9 and TRBJ1-6, with D possibly TRBD1 on 5 matching bases. CDR1 and CDR2 (germline): SEHNR, FQNEAQ (reference sequence). Between the trimmed V and J ends, which lost 5 bases and 3 bases, there was a span of 14 bases. The CDR3 consists of 16 residues. The CDR3 loop is CASSATGRNYNSPLHF. CDR3 nucleotides: TGTGCCAGCAGCGCAACGGGACGGAACTATAATTCACCCCTCCACTTT.

Only one count was recorded for this clonotype. The conserved closing phenylalanine or tryptophan is absent in this CDR3, likely reflecting a read error. The V call is TRBV27, the J call TRBJ1-1, with D tentatively TRBD1 (5 bases). CDR3 length equals 16 residues. Per the germline V gene, CDR1 is MNHEY and CDR2 is SMNVEV (reference sequence). The V gene lost 2 bases and the J gene lost 2 bases, with 15 bases spanning the gap. The CDR3 sequence: CASSLKPPGLNTEAFL. The DNA for the CDR3 is TGTGCCAGCAGTTTAAAACCCCCAGGGCTAAACACTGAAGCTTTCCTT.